These 14 T cell receptor beta chains were all obtained from the same sample, sequenced in a study of PD-1 blockade in classical Hodgkin lymphoma. Repertoires were generated with immunoSEQ multiplex PCR, while TCRdb's copy carries only in-frame clones and drops some. The repertoire holds 90,000 to 110,000 clones, with roughly nine tenths as singletons. Time point: cycle 4 day 1 (C4D1), after 5 to 7 weeks of nivolumab. With no exception, relapse followed autologous stem cell transplantation in all patients, and brentuximab vedotin exposure varied. The specimen comprised peripheral blood mononuclear cells (PBMCs), sampled before the fourth cycle of nivolumab. The receptors originated from a human donor with classical Hodgkin lymphoma.

J is TRBJ2-7 and V is TRBV15, with D perhaps matching TRBD2 (6 bases). The ends were cut back, 3 bases at V and 4 bases at J, with 19 bases in the middle. This CDR3 contains 16 residues. In germline, CDR1 is LNHNV, CDR2 YYDKDF (reference sequence). The CDR3 protein is CATSSQDRLVKYEQYF. The CDR3 DNA follows: TGTGCCACCAGCAGCCAAGACAGACTAGTGAAGTACGAGCAGTACTTC.

The chain recombines TRBV25-1 with TRBJ2-1; D might be TRBD1 (8 bases). The V gene's germline CDR1 is MGHDK and CDR2 SYGVNS. V was trimmed by 6 bases and J by 5 bases, leaving 14 bases between them. The CDR3 is made up of 14 amino acids. DNA of the CDR3: TGTGCCAGCAGCAGGGGGCTAGCGGACAATGAGCAGTTCTTC. This sequence encodes CASSRGLADNEQFF.

V usage is TRBV27 and J usage is TRBJ2-1; 10 bases match TRBD2. The J segment lost 2 bases and the V segment lost 4 bases, leaving 2 bases of the junction unmatched. This CDR3 is built from 15 residues. Germline V gene lookup returns CDR1 MNHEY and CDR2 SMNVEV (reference sequence). CDR3 coding DNA: TGTGCCAGCAGTTCTCTAGCGGGAGCCTACAATGAGCAGTTCTTC. Translation gives CASSSLAGAYNEQFF.

The gene calls are TRBV7-2 and TRBJ2-7; TRBD2 is a possible D gene (6 bases). The CDR3 runs to 17 residues. The V end lost 1 base, the J end lost 4 bases, and 20 bases lay between the germline ends. CDR1 is SGHTA and CDR2 is FQGNSA in the germline V gene. In DNA form, the CDR3 reads TGTGCCAGCAGCTTAGATCCCCGGGAGAGAGAAGTTTACGAGCAGTACTTC. Encoded protein: CASSLDPREREVYEQYF.

The chain uses TRBV19 and TRBJ1-1; a weak D match, TRBD1 (6 bases). CDR1 LNHDA and CDR2 SQIVND come from the germline V gene (reference sequence). The CDR3 spans 13 residues. Trimming cost V 3 bases and J 9 bases, with 14 bases left between them. The CDR3 region has the DNA TGTGCCAGTAGTATTACAGGGACCCGGAAAGCTTTCTTT. This translates into CASSITGTRKAFF.

This sequence joins TRBV28 and TRBJ2-3; 10 bases match TRBD1. CDR1 is MDHEN and CDR2 is SYDVKM in the germline V gene. Trimming at V came to 11 bases and at J to 6 bases, leaving 8 bases not matched to a gene. This CDR3 comprises 13 residues. The CDR3 here is CAFSGTGADTQYF. The CDR3 nucleotides are TGTGCCTTCTCCGGGACAGGGGCCGATACGCAGTATTTT.

CDR3: CAWSRPSGRGTEAFF. The CDR3 DNA follows: TGTGCCTGGAGTAGACCTTCCGGCCGGGGCACTGAAGCTTTCTTT. This chain joins TRBV30 and TRBJ1-1, with D unclear. CDR1 is GTSNPN, CDR2 SVGIG, per germline (reference sequence). Trimming shortened V by 2 bases and J by 4 bases, and 17 bases separated the two germline ends. The CDR3 totals 15 residues.

This chain connects TRBV28 to TRBJ2-7, with TRBD2 identical over 14 bases. The trim removed 5 bases at V and 3 bases at J, leaving 12 bases unmatched. Germline V gene data show CDR1 as MDHEN and CDR2 as SYDVKM. The CDR3 spans 18 residues. For the CDR3, the DNA is TGTGCCAGCAGTGAGACGCTTGGGACTAGCGGGAGTCTCTACGAGCAGTACTTC. Translating it yields CASSETLGTSGSLYEQYF.

The chain is built from TRBV5-4 and TRBJ2-1; 9 nucleotides agree with TRBD2. V gave up 4 bases and J gave up 7 bases; unmatched junction bases: 12. CDR1 and CDR2 from the germline V gene are SGHNT and YYREEE (reference sequence). The CDR3 contains 16 residues. The CDR3 region is CASSRLGSGRRNEQFF. The DNA for the CDR3 is TGTGCCAGCAGCCGCTTAGGGAGCGGGAGGAGGAATGAGCAGTTCTTC.

The V gene is TRBV6-6, the J gene TRBJ1-1, with a possible D match to TRBD1 (5 bases). Germline V gene lookup returns CDR1 MNHNY and CDR2 SVGAGI (reference sequence). The V end was cut by 2 bases, the J end by 3 bases, with 13 bases between. The CDR3 totals 15 residues. DNA for the CDR3: TGTGCCAGCAGTTACATTGGGCAGGGTGACACTGAAGCTTTCTTT. The encoded protein is CASSYIGQGDTEAFF.

The chain joins TRBV6-1 to TRBJ2-5, with D maybe TRBD2 (6 bases). Gene TRBJ2-7 matches the end of the DNA better, so the J call may be wrong. The V gene's germline CDR1 is MNHNS and CDR2 SASEGT. This CDR3 spans 15 amino acids. CDR3 sequence: CASSEGGTASYEQYF. The CDR3 nucleotides are TGTGCCAGCAGTGAAGGGGGGACTGCCTCCTACGAGCAGTACTTC.

The genes are TRBV10-1 and TRBJ2-3; D assignment may be TRBD1 or TRBD2 (7 bases each). V was trimmed by 2 bases and J by 3 bases, leaving 12 bases between them. CDR3 length equals 15 residues. Germline CDR1 reads WNHNN; CDR2 reads SYGVQD (reference sequence). The CDR3 reads CASSEDREGTDTQYF. CDR3 sequence (DNA): TGCGCCAGCAGTGAGGACAGGGAGGGGACAGATACGCAGTATTTT.

The chain joins TRBV2 to TRBJ2-2; 11 bases align to TRBD2. The CDR3 extends over 19 amino acids. Germline CDR1 is SNHLY and CDR2 is FYNNEI. J gave up 3 bases and V 3 bases, and 12 bases lay outside the gene matches. The CDR3 here is CASSDAGTSGRTYTGELFF. DNA for the CDR3: TGTGCCAGCAGTGACGCGGGTACTAGCGGGAGAACTTACACCGGGGAGCTGTTTTTT.

The V call is TRBV5-6, the J call TRBJ2-7, with a tentative D call TRBD1 (5 bases). The germline CDR1 and CDR2 sequences are SGHDT and YYEEEE. This CDR3 is built from 12 residues. V lost 1 base to trimming and J lost 6 bases, with 8 bases between them. CDR3 protein: CASSLRQLEQYF. In DNA, the CDR3 is TGTGCCAGCAGCTTGCGACAGCTCGAGCAGTACTTC.